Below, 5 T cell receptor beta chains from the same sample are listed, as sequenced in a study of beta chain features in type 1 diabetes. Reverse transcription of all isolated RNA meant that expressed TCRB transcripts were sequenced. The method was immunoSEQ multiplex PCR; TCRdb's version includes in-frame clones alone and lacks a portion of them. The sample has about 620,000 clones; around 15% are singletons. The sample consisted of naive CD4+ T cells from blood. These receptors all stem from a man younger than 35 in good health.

The CDR3 protein is CASSPGGTSGSDEQYF. Here the CDR3 DNA reads TGCGCCAGCAGCCCAGGAGGGACTAGCGGGAGCGACGAGCAGTACTTC. V and J are TRBV5-1 and TRBJ2-7; 14 bases agree with TRBD2. The V and J ends lost 4 bases and 5 bases, in that order; junction bases with no gene match: 8. Germline CDR1 is SGHRS and CDR2 is YFSETQ. This CDR3 has 16 amino acids. Combining the CDR3 with reference TRBV5-1 and TRBJ2-7 gives the whole variable domain KAGVTQTPRYLIKTRGQQVTLSCSPISGHRSVSWYQQTPGQGLQFLFEYFSETQRNKGNFPGRFSGRQFSNSRSEMNVSTLELGDSALYLCASSPGGTSGSDEQYFGPGTRLTVT.

The CDR3 DNA reads as TGTGCCAGCGCGGGGAACACTGAAGCTTTCTTT. Amino acid sequence: CASAGNTEAFF. The chain is built from TRBV6-5 and TRBJ1-1; unclear D gene. V gave up 8 bases and J gave up 1 base, with 5 bases separating them. The germline CDR1 and CDR2 sequences are MNHEY and SVGAGI. The length of the CDR3 is 11 residues.

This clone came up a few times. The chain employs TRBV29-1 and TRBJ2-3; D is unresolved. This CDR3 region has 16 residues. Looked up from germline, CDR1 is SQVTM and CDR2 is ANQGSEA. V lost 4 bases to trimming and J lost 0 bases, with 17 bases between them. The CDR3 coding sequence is TGCAGCGTTGGGCTAGGGCAGCATGCTAGCACAGATACGCAGTATTTT. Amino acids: CSVGLGQHASTDTQYF.

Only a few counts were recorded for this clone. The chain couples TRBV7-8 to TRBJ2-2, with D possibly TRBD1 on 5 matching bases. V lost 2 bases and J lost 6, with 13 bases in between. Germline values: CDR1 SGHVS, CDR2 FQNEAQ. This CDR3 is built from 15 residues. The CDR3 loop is CASSLWGYSPGELFF. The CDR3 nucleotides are TGTGCCAGCAGCTTATGGGGCTATTCACCCGGGGAGCTGTTTTTT.

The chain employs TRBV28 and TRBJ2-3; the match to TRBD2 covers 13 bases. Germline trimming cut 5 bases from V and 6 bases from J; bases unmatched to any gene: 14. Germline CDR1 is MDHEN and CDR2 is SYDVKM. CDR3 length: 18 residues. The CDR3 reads CASSPGLAGARHSDTQYF. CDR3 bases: TGTGCCAGCAGTCCCGGACTAGCGGGGGCAAGACACAGTGATACGCAGTATTTT.